The 30 T cell receptor beta chains listed next were all sequenced from one sample in a study of T cells in Graves' hyperthyroidism and ophthalmopathy. The investigators amplified TCR beta CDR3 regions from RNA transcripts. The HTBI primer set was used in a first-round RT-PCR of the TCR CDR3. TCRdb called the multiplex PCR reads again in MiXCR, with one record for every CDR3 protein. This table has some 180,000 distinct CDR3 sequences, 17% appearing once. The specimen sequenced was blood. The source is a woman aged 45-65 years with Graves' hyperthyroidism.

This clonotype was seen repeatedly, ten times or more. The gene calls are TRBV7-8 and TRBJ2-1, with 10 nucleotides matching TRBD2. This CDR3 spans 15 amino acids. Germline V gene lookup returns CDR1 SGHVS and CDR2 FQNEAQ. The V segment lost 5 bases and the J segment 8 bases; nucleotides outside the gene matches: 9. The CDR3, as DNA: TGTGCCAGCAGCCCTGGGCTAGCGGGAGTATATGAGCAGTTCTTC. Its translation: CASSPGLAGVYEQFF. The whole variable domain, remainder taken from reference TRBV7-8 and TRBJ2-1, is GAGVSQSPRYKVAKRGQDVALRCDPISGHVSLFWYQQALGQGPEFLTYFQNEAQLDKSGLPSDRFFAERPEGSVSTLKIQRTQQEDSAVYLCASSPGLAGVYEQFFGPGTRLTVL.

This sequence joins TRBV29-1 and TRBJ1-3; D is uncertain. This CDR3 contains 12 residues. CDR1 and CDR2 (germline): SQVTM, ANQGSEA. V gave up 4 bases and J gave up 1 base, with 5 bases separating them. The CDR3 is CSVVGSGNTIYF. The CDR3 DNA reads as TGCAGCGTTGTGGGATCTGGAAACACCATATATTTT.

The sample holds many counts of this clonotype. The rearrangement uses TRBV18 and TRBJ2-3; D gene unclear. The CDR3 sequence is 13 residues long. Germline assignment: CDR1 KGHSH and CDR2 LQKENI. V was shortened by 2 bases and J by 6 bases, with 9 bases between the two germline ends. CDR3: CASSPDRRDTQYF. CDR3 sequence (DNA): TGTGCCAGCTCACCAGACCGCCGGGATACGCAGTATTTT.

This clonotype was counted a few times. The rearrangement uses TRBV20-1 and TRBJ1-5, with D possibly TRBD1 on 5 matching bases. V lost 0 bases to trimming and J lost 4 bases, with 10 bases between them. There are 14 residues in the CDR3. Germline CDR1 and CDR2: DFQATT and SNEGSKA (reference sequence). DNA for the CDR3: TGCAGTGCTAGAGAGGTCGCAGGGAATCAGCCCCAGCATTTT. This gives the protein CSAREVAGNQPQHF.

This chain links TRBV7-3 with TRBJ2-6; a weak D match, TRBD2 (5 bases). Per the germline V gene, CDR1 is SGHTA and CDR2 is FQGTGA. The CDR3 is 17 residues long. V lost 2 bases, J lost 4 bases, and 15 bases lay in between. CDR3 nucleotides: TGTGCCAGCAGCTTACCGACGGGCGGGTTCGGGGCCAACGTCCTGACTTTC. Translation: CASSLPTGGFGANVLTF.

The chain joins TRBV30 to TRBJ2-4, with D possibly TRBD2 on 6 matching bases. V shed 2 bases and J shed 1 base, with 12 bases lying between them. Germline V gene data show CDR1 as GTSNPN and CDR2 as SVGIG (reference sequence). The length of the CDR3 is 15 residues. The CDR3 loop reads CAWSSGSVAKNIQYF. CDR3 DNA sequence: TGTGCCTGGAGTTCCGGGAGTGTTGCCAAAAACATTCAGTACTTC.

In this sample, this clonotype turned up a few times. The rearrangement links TRBV12-3 or TRBV12-4 to TRBJ2-7; D call uncertain. CDR3 length: 14 amino acids. V gave up 3 bases and J gave up 0 bases, with 9 bases separating them. CDR3: CASSFPPSSYEQYF. CDR3 sequence (DNA): TGTGCCAGCAGTTTCCCCCCGAGCTCCTACGAGCAGTACTTC.

This chain uses TRBV6-2 or TRBV6-3 with TRBJ2-7; D may be TRBD1 (5 bases). The germline V gene has CDR1 MNHEY and CDR2 SVGEGT. CDR3 size: 12 residues. V lost 2 bases to trimming and J lost 5 bases, with 7 bases between them. CDR3 DNA sequence: TGTGCCAGCAGTTACGTCAGGGACGAGCAGTACTTC. Its translation: CASSYVRDEQYF.

This clonotype was detected ten times or more. This chain connects TRBV27 to TRBJ2-7; 14 nucleotides line up with TRBD2. The V segment lost 9 bases and the J segment 9 bases; nucleotides outside the gene matches: 4. The germline V gene encodes CDR1 MNHEY and CDR2 SMNVEV (reference sequence). CDR3 size: 12 residues. The CDR3 loop reads CASKTSGRAQYF. The CDR3 DNA follows: TGTGCCAGTAAGACTAGCGGGAGGGCGCAGTACTTC.

This clonotype turned up a few times. V usage is TRBV27 and J usage is TRBJ2-3; 7 positions match TRBD2. V lost 5 bases to trimming and J lost 1 base; unmatched junction nucleotides: 12. CDR1 and CDR2 from the germline V gene are MNHEY and SMNVEV (reference sequence). This CDR3 contains 17 residues. CDR3 bases: TGTGCCAGCAGTCCGGACGGGGCGGGAGTCGGCACAGATACGCAGTATTTT. Amino acid sequence: CASSPDGAGVGTDTQYF.

This clonotype was seen ten or more times. V is TRBV14 and J is TRBJ1-4; unclear D gene. Germline V lookup: CDR1 SGHDN, CDR2 FVKESK. V was shortened by 5 bases and J by 8 bases, with 9 bases between the two germline ends. This CDR3 has 12 residues. The CDR3 loop is CASSSSNEKLFF. CDR3 bases: TGTGCCAGCAGCAGTTCGAACGAAAAACTGTTTTTT.

This clonotype came up a few times. The chain links TRBV6-1 to TRBJ2-1; 8 nucleotides match TRBD2. The CDR3 loop spans 17 amino acids. J was trimmed by 5 bases and V by 5 bases; bases with no gene match: 14. Germline CDR1 reads MNHNS; CDR2 reads SASEGT. Here the CDR3 DNA reads TGTGCCAGCAGTTCGTCACCGGGACTAGGGGCCCACAATGAGCAGTTCTTC. Translation gives CASSSSPGLGAHNEQFF.

J is TRBJ1-5 and V is TRBV27; D unclear. Trimming shortened V by 4 bases and J by 3 bases, and 7 bases separated the two germline ends. This CDR3 spans 13 amino acids. CDR1 and CDR2 (germline): MNHEY, SMNVEV (reference sequence). In DNA, the CDR3 is TGTGCCAGCAGTTGGCGTCCCAATCAGCCCCAGCATTTT. It is translated as CASSWRPNQPQHF.

This chain links TRBV20-1 with TRBJ1-2; no definite D call. Germline lookup yields CDR1 DFQATT and CDR2 SNEGSKA (reference sequence). This CDR3 region has 14 residues. V dropped 0 bases and J dropped 5 bases, with 13 bases sitting between them. The CDR3 nucleotides read TGCAGTGCTAGAGAGACTGAGACCTATTATGGCTACACCTTC. Translation: CSARETETYYGYTF.

The V and J genes are TRBV20-1 and TRBJ2-1, with D possibly being TRBD1 or TRBD2 (5 bases each). The CDR3 loop spans 15 amino acids. With 6 bases removed from V and 0 bases from J, the gap between germline ends came to 15 bases. Per germline, CDR1 DFQATT and CDR2 SNEGSKA (reference sequence). The CDR3 loop reads CSAIVGVGSYNEQFF. In nucleotides, the CDR3 is TGCAGTGCGATAGTGGGGGTGGGCTCCTACAATGAGCAGTTCTTC.

This clonotype has ten or more counts. The gene calls are TRBV11-2 and TRBJ1-2; D ambiguous. V lost 0 bases and J lost 1, with 9 bases in between. Germline V gives CDR1 SGHAT, CDR2 FQNNGV. There are 15 residues in the CDR3. CDR3 bases: TGTGCCAGCAGCTTAGACTCCGACCTTAACTATGGCTACACCTTC. Translating it yields CASSLDSDLNYGYTF. Supplemented by reference TRBV11-2 and TRBJ1-2, the full variable domain reads EAGVAQSPRYKIIEKRQSVAFWCNPISGHATLYWYQQILGQGPKLLIQFQNNGVVDDSQLPKDRFSAERLKGVDSTLKIQPAKLEDSAVYLCASSLDSDLNYGYTFGSGTRLTVV.

There are many counts of this clonotype. The J gene is TRBJ2-7, the V gene TRBV7-6, with 7 positions matching TRBD2. The ends lost 3 bases at V and 3 bases at J; junction bases unmatched: 5. Germline-derived CDR1 and CDR2 are SGHVS and FNYEAQ. The CDR3 sequence is 14 residues long. As DNA, the CDR3 is TGTGCCAGCAGCTTGGCGGGAGCCGACTACGAGCAGTACTTC. This codes for CASSLAGADYEQYF.

J is TRBJ2-7 and V is TRBV6-1; D may correspond to TRBD1 or TRBD2 (5 bases each). The CDR3 consists of 14 residues. V dropped 6 bases and J dropped 6 bases, with 18 bases sitting between them. Germline V lookup: CDR1 MNHNS, CDR2 SASEGT. The CDR3 loop reads CASRSQPPRGEQYF. The CDR3 nucleotides are TGTGCCAGCAGATCACAACCCCCGAGGGGCGAGCAGTACTTC.

This clonotype was seen repeatedly, ten times or more. The chain couples TRBV20-1 to TRBJ2-7; weak D call: TRBD1 (7 bases). Per the germline V gene, CDR1 is DFQATT and CDR2 is SNEGSKA (reference sequence). This CDR3 has 17 amino acids. The germline V and J ends were trimmed by 0 bases and 1 base, with 19 bases remaining between them. The DNA of the CDR3 is TGCAGTGCTAGAGATGGGGGGAGAGGGACAGCTTCCTACGAGCAGTACTTC. Residues: CSARDGGRGTASYEQYF.

This clonotype was recorded many times. This sequence joins TRBV28 and TRBJ2-3; 10 bases map to TRBD2. Germline-derived CDR1 and CDR2 are MDHEN and SYDVKM. The junction had 25 bases not matched to a gene; V was cut back by 5 bases and J by 8 bases. The CDR3 is 20 residues long. As DNA, the CDR3 is TGTGCCAGCAGTCTCCACACAGCAGGGTTGGTTCGGCTAGCGGGAGCTACGCAGTATTTT. Translated, it gives CASSLHTAGLVRLAGATQYF.

This clonotype has a count of ten or more. The rearrangement joins TRBV7-9 to TRBJ2-3; a possible D gene is TRBD1 (5 bases). The CDR3 sequence is 14 residues long. V shed 2 bases and J shed 3 bases, with 9 bases lying between them. Per germline, CDR1 SEHNR and CDR2 FQNEAQ (reference sequence). The CDR3 nucleotides are TGTGCCAGCAGCTTATGGACACGAACAGATACGCAGTATTTT. Protein sequence: CASSLWTRTDTQYF.

Comments on this clonotype: A much larger clone differs from this one at a single base, so this may be a read error. The gene calls are TRBV11-2 and TRBJ2-1; 7 bases fit TRBD2. The germline V gene has CDR1 SGHAT and CDR2 FQNNGV. CDR3 size: 14 residues. The V segment lost 1 base and the J segment 6 bases; nucleotides outside the gene matches: 3. The CDR3, as DNA: TGTGCCAGCAGCTTAGCGGGAGGAAGCAATGAGCAGTTCTTC. Amino acids: CASSLAGGSNEQFF.

About this clonotype itself: A much larger clonotype is one base distant, so this may be a read error. The chain combines TRBV12-3 or TRBV12-4 with TRBJ2-1, with 10 bases lining up with TRBD2. The CDR3 covers 16 residues. CDR3 in DNA: TGTGCCAGCAGTTTGGCTAGCGGGAGCTCCTACAGTGAGCAGTTCTTC. Encoded protein: CASSLASGSSYSEQFF.

This clonotype was observed many times. This rearrangement joins TRBV7-2 to TRBJ2-4, with D possibly TRBD1 on 6 matching bases. The germline V gene has CDR1 SGHTA and CDR2 FQGNSA. V gave up 5 bases and J gave up 5 bases, with 10 bases separating them. The CDR3 totals 13 residues. This CDR3 reads CASSRGQENIQYF. The CDR3 DNA is TGTGCCAGCAGCCGGGGACAAGAAAACATTCAGTACTTC.

The chain uses TRBV9 and TRBJ2-1, with 14 bases identical to TRBD2. Germline V gene lookup returns CDR1 SGDLS and CDR2 YYNGEE. The CDR3 is 16 amino acids. V gave up 0 bases and J gave up 8 bases; unmatched junction bases: 4. The CDR3: CASSVAGTSGSYEQFF. The CDR3 DNA reads TGTGCCAGCAGCGTAGCCGGGACTAGCGGGAGCTATGAGCAGTTCTTC.

This clonotype was seen ten or more times. The V and J genes are TRBV7-9 and TRBJ2-1, with 9 bases matching TRBD2. Germline V lookup: CDR1 SEHNR, CDR2 FQNEAQ (reference sequence). The J segment lost 5 bases and the V segment lost 5 bases, leaving 7 bases of the junction unmatched. This CDR3 comprises 15 residues. The CDR3 sequence is CASSPSTSGHNEQFF. The CDR3 DNA sequence: TGTGCCAGCAGCCCATCGACTAGCGGACACAATGAGCAGTTCTTC.

This clonotype was counted ten times or more. The chain employs TRBV12-3 or TRBV12-4 and TRBJ2-3, with D possibly being TRBD1 (6 bases). With 2 bases removed from V and 4 bases from J, the gap between germline ends came to 19 bases. The CDR3 is made up of 17 amino acids. In nucleotides, the CDR3 is TGTGCCAGCAGTTTATCGTCCAGCGGTGGGGGCGCAGATACGCAGTATTTT. Translated: CASSLSSSGGGADTQYF.

The sample holds one count of this clonotype. The chain recombines TRBV14 with TRBJ2-5; no firm D call. CDR1 is SGHDN and CDR2 is FVKESK in the germline V gene. The CDR3 is 14 residues long. Trimming took 1 base from V and 6 from J, leaving 12 bases between them. The CDR3 spells CASSQASSRQTQYF. The CDR3 DNA is TGTGCCAGCAGCCAAGCCTCTAGTCGCCAGACCCAGTACTTC.

This clonotype was seen many times. CDR3 DNA: TGCGCCGGAGCAGGGAACACCGGGGAGCTGTTTTTT. It codes for CAGAGNTGELFF. This rearrangement joins TRBV20-1 to TRBJ2-2; D is ambiguous. Germline V gene sequence: CDR1 DFQATT, CDR2 SNEGSKA (reference sequence). CDR3 size: 12 residues.

This clonotype has a count of ten or more. The chain links TRBV27 to TRBJ2-2; the D call may be TRBD1 or TRBD2 (5 bases each). Germline V gene data show CDR1 as MNHEY and CDR2 as SMNVEV (reference sequence). The V end was cut by 7 bases, the J end by 0 bases, with 9 bases between. This CDR3 has 14 residues. The CDR3 here is CASNRGANTGELFF. CDR3 bases: TGTGCCAGCAATAGAGGGGCGAACACCGGGGAGCTGTTTTTT.